The clone carrying this TCR beta chain was seen repeatedly, ten times or more. These data originate in a study of human T cells and chemical hapten exposure. Study at large: The study enrolled mostly female patients with alopecia areata, totalis or universalis.

Time point: patch test 2, 6 weeks after DPC sensitization. Treatment: therapeutic diphenylcyclopropenone sensitization with weekly scalp DPC. Authors' data handling: Samples ranged from about 23,224 to 690,600 TCRs, with a median of around 100,000. Each CDR3 protein gets one entry after TCRdb re-called the RACE reads with MiXCR. The V and J calls were not made by the authors but by TCRdb's processing. The table includes tens of thousands of distinct CDR3 sequences, 9.5% to 11% detected once. The receptor was isolated from a man in his forties with alopecia areata. Some clones in this sample may be carry-over from other donors' samples. Here the sequenced sample was whole blood, taken in connection with sensitization to the hapten diphenylcyclopropenone (DPC).

CDR3 protein: CATSEDFRVNSNQPQHF. In nucleotides, the CDR3 is TGTGCCACCAGTGAAGATTTCAGGGTAAATAGCAATCAGCCCCAGCATTTT. The J gene is TRBJ1-5, the V gene TRBV24-1; D may be TRBD1 (5 bases). From germline, CDR1 is KGHDR and CDR2 SFDVKD. V lost 4 bases, J lost 0 bases, and 15 bases lay in between. The CDR3 consists of 17 residues.